The sequence of this TCR beta chain was determined in a study of T cell responses to AZD1222 COVID-19 vaccine (dated by TCRdb to the early 2020s). Background on the whole study: Because spike-specific TCR depth and breadth did not differ between the two schedules, AZD1222 recipients who got a second dose at roughly 4 weeks were pooled with those who got a second dose at roughly 12 weeks. A total of just over 230 trial participants underwent TCR sequencing, of whom 207 had received two doses of AZD1222 and 26 had received two doses of the MenACWY control vaccine. Enrollment into the trials was organized by age into subgroups of 18-55, 56-69 and 70-plus years, and those subgroups contained approximately 150, 30 and 60 TCR-sequenced participants, respectively.

General findings and caveats noted by the study authors: Reportedly, close to half of the unique spike-specific TCRs recognized epitopes lying outside the regions that are mutated in the B.1.351 and B.1.1.7 variants. Most participants were white British and females outnumbered males, and the authors suggested that clonal diversity may have been underestimated. Because no samples from the day 14 peak response were available, repertoires could be characterized only after the peak T cell response. In the small 56-69-year group, the increase in depth fell short of significance, most likely because of low power. The vaccine-associated CD4 TCRs covered the entire spike protein, and the dominant responses fell in regions 160-218 and 743-854. Only five or six AZD1222 recipients were SARS-CoV-2 seropositive at baseline, limiting conclusions about previously exposed vaccinees. After two AZD1222 doses, spike-specific TCR breadth and depth were significantly higher than at day 0 and than in MenACWY recipients.

A note on this clone: Its antigen is unknown. No qualities accompany the bases; no much larger clone lies one base away.

The time point label for this specimen denotes: baseline before first vaccination. Samples from vaccinated people were obtained from the UK trials COV001 and COV002, which included a single-blind randomized controlled phase 2/3 trial of AZD1222 (ChAdOx1 nCoV-19) in healthy adults. For TCRbeta chain sequencing, PBMC samples were collected from trial participants at day 0 and at day 28 after the second dose. The CDR3 holds 14 amino acids from the cysteine to the phenylalanine. CDR3 DNA only is kept here, 42 bases in frame from base 1. The germline V end is reduced by 4 bases and the J end by 6 bases; junction bases left unmatched: 7. The germline V gene (reference sequence) yields SEHNR for CDR1 and FQNEAQ for CDR2. The CDR3 regions of human TCRbeta chains were analyzed by immunosequencing. Per the authors' processing: Repertoire TCRs were matched against a reference library of SARS-CoV-2-specific TCRs generated with the MIRA antigen-specificity platform. Breadth was defined as the fraction of unique TCRs that were SARS-CoV-2-associated. Depth was defined as the fraction of total T cells that were SARS-CoV-2-associated. Each spike-specific TCR was assigned to its reactive spike region and to a CD4 or CD8 class using the MIRA data. Log10-transformed breadth and depth values were compared by one-way ANOVA with Sidak's multiple comparisons tests. The table comes from immuneACCESS by way of TCRdb, which keeps in-frame sequences with V and J called. Part of the clones is missing from these tables; in studies checked, under half for an unresolved V gene and the rest for unknown reasons. The V and J calls and clone size come from that table; D and trimming were worked out from the DNA. In this sample the table shows 75,000 to 100,000 clones, 70% to 90% of which occur a single time. Around 1.6% of the sample goes to the ten largest clones.

The clonotype originates from an adult in good health. Specimen: peripheral blood, collected on day 0 of AZD1222 vaccination. The chain couples TRBV7-9 to TRBJ2-7; the central 9 bases match TRBD1. The CDR3 in this case is CASSYPGQGIEQYF. The sequence in DNA is TGTGCCAGCAGCTATCCGGGACAGGGAATCGAGCAGTACTTC. The variable domain in full, with residues beyond the CDR3 obtained from the reference TRBV7-9 and TRBJ2-7 genes, is DTGVSQNPRHKITKRGQNVTFRCDPISEHNRLYWYRQTLGQGPEFLTYFQNEAQLEKSRLLSDRFSAERPKGSFSTLEIQRTEQGDSAMYLCASSYPGQGIEQYFGPGTRLTVT.